The next 30 T cell receptor beta chains were all read from a single sample in a study of metastatic and nonmetastatic thyroid tumors. Until they underwent thyroid surgery, no patient had received any treatment. TCRdb re-called the PCR reads via MiXCR. The sample yields over 12,000 clones, roughly 25% seen once. The specimen was tumor tissue. All receptors derive from a female donor with papillary thyroid cancer or a benign thyroid nodule (not recorded which). Some clones in this sample may be carry-over from other donors' samples.

The sample holds many counts of this clone. The chain employs TRBV5-5 and TRBJ2-4; weak D call: TRBD2 (6 bases). Between the trimmed V and J ends, which lost 4 bases and 1 base, there was a span of 12 bases. From germline, CDR1 is SGHKS and CDR2 YYEKEE (reference sequence). This CDR3 has 15 amino acids. The CDR3 DNA follows: TGTGCCAGCAGCCTTGGACGGGGGGCCAAAAACATTCAGTACTTC. This translates into CASSLGRGAKNIQYF.

There are a few counts of this clone. Possible read error: a much larger clone is one base away. This sequence joins TRBV28 and TRBJ1-2; D is possibly TRBD1 (5 bases). The CDR3 is 14 residues long. Trimming cost V 0 bases and J 10 bases, with 15 bases left between them. Germline CDR1 is MDHEN and CDR2 is SYDVKM. The CDR3 nucleotides are TGTGCCAGCAGTTTATGGGGACGGGGGGGTGTCTACACCTTC. Translating it yields CASSLWGRGGVYTF.

The chain links TRBV7-9 to TRBJ2-7; 11 positions match TRBD1. This CDR3 has 15 amino acids. Germline CDR1 and CDR2: SEHNR and FQNEAQ (reference sequence). Germline trimming cut 5 bases from V and 7 bases from J; bases unmatched to any gene: 10. The CDR3 loop is CASSHTGTGGREQYF. The CDR3 DNA is TGTGCCAGCAGCCATACCGGGACAGGGGGGAGGGAGCAGTACTTC.

This clone was found many times. This may come from a read error, since a much larger clone is one base off. The chain recombines TRBV3-1 with TRBJ2-7; 7 bases align to TRBD2. V was pared by 2 bases and J by 5 bases, with 6 bases of the junction left unmatched. The CDR3 has 14 residues. Germline CDR1 reads LGHDT; CDR2 reads YNNKEL (reference sequence). Here the CDR3 DNA reads TGTGCCAGCAGCCAACCTGGGGGGGTCCACGAGCAGTACTTC. Protein: CASSQPGGVHEQYF.

This clone was observed many times. This sequence may be a read error, since a much larger clone differs from it by one base. Other DNA sequences within the sample encode an identical CDR3. The rearrangement links TRBV10-2 to TRBJ2-7; D not resolved. The V end lost 5 bases, the J end lost 4 bases, and 9 bases lay between the germline ends. The CDR3 sequence is 12 residues long. Germline V gene lookup returns CDR1 WSHSY and CDR2 SAAADI. CDR3 region: CASSPRVYEQYF. The DNA for the CDR3 is TGCGCCAGCAGTCCTCGGGTGTACGAGCAGTACTTC.

This clone was observed many times. This sequence joins TRBV7-8 and TRBJ2-3; 10 nucleotides align to TRBD2. The CDR3 totals 20 residues. With 3 bases clipped from V and 0 bases from J, the junction kept 15 bases outside the gene matches. Germline CDR1 SGHVS, CDR2 FQNEAQ. The CDR3 protein is CASSFGQREGDSKSTDTQYF. CDR3 nucleotide sequence: TGTGCCAGCAGCTTCGGACAGCGGGAGGGCGACTCAAAGAGCACAGATACGCAGTATTTT.

This clone is medium-sized (0.01 to 0.1%) within its sample. The genes are TRBV28 and TRBJ2-1, with 9 positions matching TRBD2. J lost 4 bases, V lost 5 bases, and 9 bases had no gene match. The germline V gene encodes CDR1 MDHEN and CDR2 SYDVKM. The CDR3 is made up of 16 amino acids. The CDR3 sequence is CASSVPLAGRYNEQFF. The CDR3 DNA reads TGTGCCAGCAGTGTACCCCTAGCGGGAAGATACAATGAGCAGTTCTTC.

The chain employs TRBV7-8 and TRBJ2-7; a weak D match, TRBD1 (5 bases). The germline V and J ends were trimmed by 5 bases and 3 bases, with 11 bases remaining between them. CDR3 size: 13 residues. Looked up from germline, CDR1 is SGHVS and CDR2 is FQNEAQ. The CDR3 DNA reads TGTGCCAGCAGCCCAGACAGAATCTACGAGCAGTACTTC. Translating gives CASSPDRIYEQYF.

This clone was seen repeatedly, ten times or more. The chain links TRBV9 to TRBJ2-2; D possibly matches TRBD1 or TRBD2 (5 bases each). Germline loops: CDR1 SGDLS, CDR2 YYNGEE. Trimming shortened V by 6 bases and J by 8 bases, and 17 bases separated the two germline ends. There are 14 residues in the CDR3. The CDR3: CASKQGDIMGELFF. The CDR3 DNA reads as TGTGCCAGCAAGCAGGGAGATATCATGGGGGAGCTGTTTTTT.

The chain uses TRBV5-1 and TRBJ1-2; D possibly corresponds to TRBD1 (5 bases). Trimming pared 8 bases from V and 5 bases from J, leaving 16 bases between. From germline, CDR1 is SGHRS and CDR2 YFSETQ. CDR3 size: 13 residues. CDR3 protein: CARVRMGGYGYTF. The CDR3, as DNA: TGCGCCAGGGTCCGGATGGGGGGATATGGCTACACCTTC. The entire variable domain, with the rest obtained from reference TRBV5-1 and TRBJ1-2, is as follows: KAGVTQTPRYLIKTRGQQVTLSCSPISGHRSVSWYQQTPGQGLQFLFEYFSETQRNKGNFPGRFSGRQFSNSRSEMNVSTLELGDSALYLCARVRMGGYGYTFGSGTRLTVV.

The chain uses TRBV12-3 or TRBV12-4 and TRBJ2-5; either TRBD1 or TRBD2 may fit D (6 bases each). Between the trimmed V and J ends, which lost 8 bases and 9 bases, there was a span of 13 bases. This CDR3 has 11 amino acids. The CDR3 DNA sequence: TGTGCCAGCGGGTCCCGGGGGCCCCAGTACTTC. This gives the protein CASGSRGPQYF.

This clone was observed at least ten times. This rearrangement joins TRBV25-1 to TRBJ2-3; 7 bases are shared with TRBD2. Per the germline V gene, CDR1 is MGHDK and CDR2 is SYGVNS. The V and J ends lost 3 bases and 5 bases, in that order; junction bases with no gene match: 5. The CDR3 consists of 14 residues. The CDR3 protein is CASSDGEGIDTQYF. The CDR3 nucleotides read TGTGCCAGCAGTGATGGGGAGGGAATAGATACGCAGTATTTT.

This clone was observed a single time. V gene TRBV18 combines with J gene TRBJ1-2, with D unclear. Per the germline V gene, CDR1 is KGHSH and CDR2 is LQKENI. Trimming removed 2 bases at V and 2 bases at J, with 6 bases between. There are 13 residues in the CDR3. CDR3 protein: CASSPSRNYGYTF. The CDR3 DNA follows: TGTGCCAGCTCACCAAGCAGAAACTATGGCTACACCTTC.

The gene calls are TRBV20-1 and TRBJ2-5; tentative D call: TRBD1 (6 bases). The germline V and J ends were trimmed by 5 bases and 4 bases, with 11 bases remaining between them. There are 12 residues in the CDR3. Germline values: CDR1 DFQATT, CDR2 SNEGSKA (reference sequence). The CDR3 loop is CSARGGAETQYF. The CDR3 nucleotides are TGCAGTGCTCGAGGGGGAGCAGAGACCCAGTACTTC.

The sample holds many counts of this clone. The chain employs TRBV29-1 and TRBJ1-2; D uncertain. This CDR3 region has 13 residues. Germline V gene data show CDR1 as SQVTM and CDR2 as ANQGSEA. The V end was cut by 7 bases, the J end by 6 bases, with 18 bases between. CDR3 in amino acids: CSAAQHLRDGYTF. For the CDR3, the DNA is TGCAGCGCCGCACAGCATCTAAGGGATGGCTACACCTTC.

This clone is classed as medium-sized. The chain links TRBV6-1 to TRBJ2-5, with D uncertain. V shed 6 bases and J shed 4 bases, with 15 bases lying between them. Germline V gene lookup returns CDR1 MNHNS and CDR2 SASEGT. The CDR3 covers 14 residues. CDR3 nucleotides: TGTGCCAGCAGCCGATCGCTTTGGGGAGAGACCCAGTACTTC. It encodes CASSRSLWGETQYF.

This clone has ten or more counts. A read error is possible here, since a much larger clone lies one base away. V usage is TRBV6-4 and J usage is TRBJ2-2, with 7 positions matching TRBD2. Germline-derived CDR1 and CDR2 are MRHNA and SNTAGT. J gave up 3 bases and V 9 bases, and 4 bases lay outside the gene matches. CDR3 length: 13 amino acids. CDR3 loop: CASGGSDTGELFF. The CDR3 DNA reads as TGTGCCAGTGGCGGGAGCGACACCGGGGAGCTGTTTTTT.

CDR3 nucleotides: TGCGCCAGCAGCCCATCGGGACTAGGTTTGGGTAATGAGCAGTTCTTC. It specifies CASSPSGLGLGNEQFF. This chain links TRBV5-1 with TRBJ2-1; 8 nucleotides match TRBD2. Losses at the gene ends were 4 bases for V and 7 bases for J; bases not matched to a gene: 13. CDR1 is SGHRS and CDR2 is YFSETQ in the germline V gene. The CDR3 loop spans 16 amino acids.

The V gene is TRBV11-1, the J gene TRBJ2-3, with 14 bases fitting TRBD2. V lost 9 bases, J lost 3 bases, and 11 bases stayed unmatched. This CDR3 spans 17 amino acids. Looked up from germline, CDR1 is SGHAT and CDR2 is FQDESV (reference sequence). The CDR3 sequence: CASSPGLAGVRTDTQYF. CDR3 coding DNA: TGTGCCAGTAGCCCGGGACTAGCGGGAGTGCGGACAGATACGCAGTATTTT.

This clone is large in the sample. This chain connects TRBV7-3 to TRBJ2-1; tentative D call: TRBD2 (6 bases). The CDR3 loop spans 15 amino acids. Germline loops: CDR1 SGHTA, CDR2 FQGTGA. V shed 6 bases and J shed 2 bases, with 14 bases lying between them. The CDR3 sequence is CASSLGGPTYNEQFF. The CDR3 region has the DNA TGTGCCAGCAGTCTCGGAGGGCCTACCTACAATGAGCAGTTCTTC.

The sample holds many counts of this clone. A much larger clone differs from this one at a single base, so this may be a read error. Other DNA variants within this sample encode the same CDR3. The V and J genes are TRBV12-3 or TRBV12-4 and TRBJ1-2; perhaps TRBD1 as D (5 bases). The CDR3 totals 18 residues. For the CDR3, the DNA is TGTGCGAGCAGGCTTGGGACCTGGCGGGGGGGAGATAACTATGGCTACGCCTTC. Protein product: CASRLGTWRGGDNYGYAF.

Ten or more counts support this clone. The J gene is TRBJ1-6, the V gene TRBV7-2; no reliable D call. The germline CDR1 and CDR2 sequences are SGHTA and FQGNSA. This CDR3 has 11 residues. Trimming took off 2 bases at V and 7 bases at J, with 0 bases between the two ends. DNA for the CDR3: TGTGCCAGCAGCTTAAATTCACCCCTCCACTTT. Protein: CASSLNSPLHF.

This clone is judged medium-sized. The chain carries TRBV30 and TRBJ2-1; a possible D gene is TRBD1 (6 bases). Trimming took off 8 bases at V and 9 bases at J, with 23 bases between the two ends. Germline assignment: CDR1 GTSNPN and CDR2 SVGIG (reference sequence). The CDR3 loop spans 14 amino acids. The DNA for the CDR3 is TGTGCCGGATACAGGGCCCAACGTAATGCTGAGCAGTTCTTC. Its protein is CAGYRAQRNAEQFF.

The chain has TRBV11-3 and TRBJ2-1; D remains unclear. CDR3 length: 13 residues. V was trimmed by 5 bases and J by 6 bases, leaving 11 bases between them. Germline CDR1 is SGHNT and CDR2 is YENEEA. CDR3 DNA: TGTGCCAGCAGCGGCTGGAGCGTCAATGAGCAGTTCTTC. Encoded protein: CASSGWSVNEQFF.

This sequence joins TRBV6-5 and TRBJ2-2; maybe TRBD2 (6 bases). With 3 bases removed from V and 5 bases from J, the gap between germline ends came to 13 bases. The CDR3 extends over 15 amino acids. Germline lookup yields CDR1 MNHEY and CDR2 SVGAGI. This CDR3 is CASSYLGGGTGELFF. DNA of the CDR3: TGTGCCAGCAGTTATCTGGGGGGTGGAACCGGGGAGCTGTTTTTT.

The chain combines TRBV27 with TRBJ1-2; D is undetermined. Germline-derived CDR1 and CDR2 are MNHEY and SMNVEV (reference sequence). Deletions cut 4 bases from V and 7 bases from J, with 16 bases between. The CDR3 totals 14 residues. In DNA form, the CDR3 reads TGTGCCAGCAGTTCCTCCCTACGGGGAACTGGCTACACCTTC. Translation: CASSSSLRGTGYTF.

In its sample, this clone is medium-sized. CDR3 in amino acids: CASSSRTGNTEAFF. The CDR3 DNA reads as TGTGCCAGCAGTTCGAGGACAGGGAACACTGAAGCTTTCTTT. The V call is TRBV12-3 or TRBV12-4, the J call TRBJ1-1; 7 positions match TRBD1. The ends lost 4 bases at V and 1 base at J; junction bases unmatched: 3. CDR3 size: 14 residues.

By its share, this clone is medium-sized. CDR3 in amino acids: CASSVSSGALNEQFF. The CDR3 nucleotides are TGTGCCAGCAGTGTGTCGAGCGGGGCTCTTAATGAGCAGTTCTTC. The chain couples TRBV6-4 to TRBJ2-1; 7 bases fit TRBD2. V gave up 4 bases and J gave up 7 bases; unmatched junction bases: 10. Germline CDR1 reads MRHNA; CDR2 reads SNTAGT. This CDR3 region has 15 residues.

V and J are TRBV12-3 or TRBV12-4 and TRBJ1-2; D is unclear. V was trimmed by 3 bases and J by 8 bases, leaving 10 bases between them. The CDR3 covers 12 residues. CDR3: CASSFSGGGYTF. CDR3 DNA: TGTGCCAGCAGTTTCTCCGGCGGGGGCTACACCTTC.

The V call is TRBV2, the J call TRBJ2-7; 8 bases align to TRBD1. Germline V gene data show CDR1 as SNHLY and CDR2 as FYNNEI. V lost 8 bases and J lost 5; bases outside the gene matches: 11. The CDR3 contains 14 residues. As DNA, the CDR3 is TGTGCCAGCGCCCTGGACAGGGATGGCCACGAGCAGTACTTC. This gives the protein CASALDRDGHEQYF.